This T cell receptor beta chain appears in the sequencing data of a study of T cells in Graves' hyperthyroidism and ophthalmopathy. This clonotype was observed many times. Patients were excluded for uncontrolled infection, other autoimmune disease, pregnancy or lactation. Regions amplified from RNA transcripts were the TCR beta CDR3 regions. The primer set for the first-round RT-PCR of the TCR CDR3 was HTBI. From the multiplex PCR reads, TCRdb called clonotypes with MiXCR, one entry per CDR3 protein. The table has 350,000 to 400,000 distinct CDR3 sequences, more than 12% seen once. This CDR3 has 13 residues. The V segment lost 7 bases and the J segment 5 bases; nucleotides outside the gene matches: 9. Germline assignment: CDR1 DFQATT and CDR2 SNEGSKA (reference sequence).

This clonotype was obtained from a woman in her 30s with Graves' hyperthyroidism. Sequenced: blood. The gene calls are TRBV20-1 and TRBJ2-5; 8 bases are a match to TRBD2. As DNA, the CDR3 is TGCAGTGTACGGGAGGGCCCTCGGGAGACCCAGTACTTC. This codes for CSVREGPRETQYF.